The clone carrying this T cell receptor (beta chain) was seen only a few times. TCRdb re-analysed the 5' RACE reads in MiXCR, keeping a single row per CDR3 protein. The table has about 95,000 distinct CDR3 sequences, around 3.3% seen once. Germline V CDR1 and CDR2: SNHLY, FYNNEI. The CDR3 is made up of 13 amino acids. These data originate in a study of neurological immune-mediated disorders. The rearrangement joins TRBV2 to TRBJ1-5, with D possibly being TRBD1 (6 bases). The clonotype comes from a woman aged 18-29 years with multiple sclerosis. Sequenced: PBMCs. CDR3 region: CATAGTTNQPQHF. The CDR3 bases are TGTGCGACCGCCGGGACAACGAATCAGCCCCAGCATTTT.